These T cell receptor beta chains were read from a single sample in a study of cytomegalovirus exposure and HLA in healthy donors. TCRdb's copy holds only in-frame clones and misses some; the assay was immunoSEQ multiplex PCR. The sample includes roughly 160,000 clones, 84% of them seen just once. The sample taken for sequencing was PBMCs. The source is a man in his thirties or forties in good health and CMV-seronegative. The CDR3 runs from the conserved cysteine through the conserved F or W. The D gene is left open where the match is weak. Clone size is stated in some rows and not others, as once, few, many or a class when expanded.

J gene | V gene | D gene | clone size | CDR3 DNA | CDR3 protein
TRBJ2-5 | TRBV5-4 | NA | NA | TGTGCCAGCAGCTTCGGACTTTCGGTGCAGGAGACCCAGTACTTC | CASSFGLSVQETQYF
TRBJ2-7 | TRBV5-8 | NA | NA | TGTGCCAGCAGCTTGGTATCGGGAGCTGTGGGGCCTCAACTGTCACAATTC | CASSLVSGAVGPQLSQF
TRBJ2-3 | TRBV6-4 | TRBD2 | NA | TGTGCCAGCATAGAGGCGGGACTAGCGGAAACAGATACGCAGTATTTT | CASIEAGLAETDTQYF
TRBJ2-1 | TRBV9 | NA | NA | TGTGCCAGCAGCGTAGGGTTGGGCGGGGGCTTTACCTACAATGAGCAGTTCTTC | CASSVGLGGGFTYNEQFF
TRBJ2-7 | TRBV30 | TRBD1 | NA | TGTGCCTGGAACCGGGACAGCTCCTACGAGCAGTACTTC | CAWNRDSSYEQYF
TRBJ2-5 | TRBV10-1 | TRBD2 | NA | TGCGCCAGCAGTGAAAATTTGGCTAGCGGAACCCTTGCGACCCAGTACTTC | CASSENLASGTLATQYF
TRBJ2-5 | TRBV5-1 | NA | NA | TGCGCCAGCAGCCCCTCAGGTGGGACCCAGTACTTC | CASSPSGGTQYF
TRBJ2-7 | TRBV14 | TRBD2 | NA | TGTGCCAGCAGCCCCCGACCAGCGGGATTACTCTACGAGCAGTACTTC | CASSPRPAGLLYEQYF
TRBJ2-1 | TRBV6-5 | NA | NA | TGTGCCAGCAGCCGGACCAGGGGCGAGCAGTTCTTC | CASSRTRGEQFF
TRBJ1-6 | TRBV2 | NA | NA | TGTGCCAGCAGTCGGCAGGCTTCCAATAATTCACCCCTCCACTTT | CASSRQASNNSPLHF
TRBJ2-2 | TRBV5-8 | NA | NA | TGTGCCAGCAGCTTGGCCGTTAGGAACACCGGGGAGCTGTTTTTT | CASSLAVRNTGELFF
TRBJ1-5 | TRBV5-5 | NA | NA | TGTGCCAGCAGGGGTTCTCGGGACTTCAATCAGCCCCAGCATTTT | CASRGSRDFNQPQHF
TRBJ1-2 | TRBV5-1 | TRBD1 | NA | TGCGCCAGCAGCAAGGGACAGGGGGATGGCTACACCTTC | CASSKGQGDGYTF
TRBJ2-1 | TRBV9 | TRBD2 | NA | TGTGCCAGCAGCGTAGGGCGGGAGTGGTGGAATGAGCAGTTCTTC | CASSVGREWWNEQFF
TRBJ1-5 | TRBV28 | NA | NA | TGTGCCAGCAGTCCTAGGCCCGGTCAGCCCCAGCATTTT | CASSPRPGQPQHF
TRBJ2-7 | TRBV11-3 | TRBD1 | once | TGTGCCAGCAGCTTCGGGACAGGGCCTTCCTACGAGCAGTACTTC | CASSFGTGPSYEQYF
TRBJ2-7 | TRBV4-1 | TRBD2 | NA | TGCGCCAGCAGCCAAGTGTTGCGGGAGGGCTACGAGCAGTACTTC | CASSQVLREGYEQYF
TRBJ1-1 | TRBV19 | TRBD1 | NA | TGTGCCAGTAGTATAGATCAGGGGACAGGGAACACTGAAGCTTTCTTT | CASSIDQGTGNTEAFF
TRBJ1-2 | TRBV30 | TRBD1 | NA | TGTGCCTGGAGTCCCACAGGGGGCGGATATGGCTACACCTTC | CAWSPTGGGYGYTF
TRBJ1-1 | TRBV19 | NA | NA | TGTGCCAGTAGTATGGGAGGGGGACGCACTGAAGCTTTCTTT | CASSMGGGRTEAFF
TRBJ1-2 | TRBV20-1 | NA | NA | TGCAGTGCTAGTGGAGCCGGGGGCTACACCTTC | CSASGAGGYTF
TRBJ2-2 | TRBV19 | NA | once | TGTGCCAGTAGTATAGTCGGACAGACCGGGGAGCTGTTTTTT | CASSIVGQTGELFF
TRBJ2-7 | TRBV30 | TRBD1 | NA | TGTGCCTGGGGGGACAGACCTGAGCAGTACTTC | CAWGDRPEQYF
TRBJ2-5 | TRBV28 | TRBD2 | NA | TGTGCCAGCAGCATGGGGCTAGCGGGCCTCCCCCAAGAGACCCAGTACTTC | CASSMGLAGLPQETQYF
TRBJ1-3 | TRBV2 | NA | NA | TGTGCCAGCAGTGAAGGGAGGGGAAACACCATATATTTT | CASSEGRGNTIYF
TRBJ2-5 | TRBV4-1 | NA | NA | TGCGCCAGCAGCCAAGTAGGCGGTTCCTACGAGAAAGGTTTGCGGAAGACCCAGTACTTC | CASSQVGGSYEKGLRKTQYF
TRBJ1-5 | TRBV15 | NA | NA | TGTGCCACCAGCAGAGGACAGCAGCCCCAGCATTTT | CATSRGQQPQHF
TRBJ2-3 | TRBV18 | NA | NA | TGTGCCAGCTCACCCTCTCTTAGAGCAGATACGCAGTATTTT | CASSPSLRADTQYF
TRBJ1-6 | TRBV7-2 | TRBD1 | NA | TGTGCCAGCAGCTTCGGACAGGGGGTGCACTCACCCCTCCACTTT | CASSFGQGVHSPLHF
TRBJ2-7 | TRBV7-9 | NA | NA | TGTGCCAGCAGCCACCCCGACAGCCACTACGAGCAGTACTTC | CASSHPDSHYEQYF
TRBJ1-2 | TRBV19 | NA | NA | TGTGCCAGCAGGGCCGTCAACTATGGCTACACCTTC | CASRAVNYGYTF